Listed below are T cell receptor beta chains from one sample, sequenced in a study of blood T cell repertoires in COVID-19. Using immunoSEQ multiplex PCR, the repertoire was profiled, and TCRdb retains in-frame clones only, with some absent. The table includes about 120,000 clones, 85% to 90% detected once. Sequences were obtained from peripheral blood. Receptor source: a man between 65 and 85 years old who had recovered from COVID-19. Each CDR3 is given with its conserved first and last residue. Each record gives: clone size, D gene, V gene, J gene, CDR3 DNA, CDR3 protein. The D gene is left open where the match is weak. Size is omitted from some rows. Given values are once, few, many or a class for expanded clones.

>-|TRBD2|TRBV7-2|TRBJ2-1
TGTGCCAGCAGCCCCGGGACTAGCGGGAGAAGTGAGCAGTTCTTC
CASSPGTSGRSEQFF
>-|-|TRBV10-2|TRBJ1-1
TGCGCCAGCAGTGACAGAAACACTGAAGCTTTCTTT
CASSDRNTEAFF
>-|-|TRBV6-1|TRBJ1-5
TGTGCCAGCAGTGAAGGTTGGGGATGGAGCGGTAGCAATCAGCCCCAGCATTTT
CASSEGWGWSGSNQPQHF
>-|-|TRBV5-6|TRBJ1-4
TGTGCCAGCAGCTTGCTCCAGAATAATGAAAAACTGTTTTTT
CASSLLQNNEKLFF
>-|-|TRBV12-3/TRBV12-4|TRBJ1-2
TGTGCCAGCAGTTTAGTGGGGGGTGGCTACACCTTC
CASSLVGGGYTF
>-|-|TRBV9|TRBJ2-3
TGTGCCAGCAGCGTAGTAGGGGGAACCACAGATACGCAGTATTTT
CASSVVGGTTDTQYF
>-|-|TRBV28|TRBJ2-7
TGTGCCAGCAGCCAAGGGGTACGCTCCTACGAGCAGTACTTC
CASSQGVRSYEQYF
>-|TRBD1|TRBV5-1|TRBJ1-2
TGCGCCAGCAGCTTGGAACAGGGGGAAGCTGGCTACACCTTC
CASSLEQGEAGYTF
>-|TRBD2|TRBV4-2|TRBJ2-1
TGTGCCAGCAGCCAAGACCTACTAGCGGGCTCCTACAATGAGCAGTTCTTC
CASSQDLLAGSYNEQFF
>-|-|TRBV27|TRBJ1-4
TGTGCCAGCAGTTTAATCCCCGCAACTAATGAAAAACTGTTTTTT
CASSLIPATNEKLFF
>-|-|TRBV4-2|TRBJ1-1
TGTGCCAGCAGCCGGGGGCCAGAGCGGGCTTTCTTT
CASSRGPERAFF
>-|-|TRBV19|TRBJ1-5
TGTGCCAGTAGTATTGGCCCCTATCAGCCCCAGCATTTT
CASSIGPYQPQHF
>once|TRBD2|TRBV11-2|TRBJ2-1
TGTGCCAGCAGCTTGCGGGGACGGGAGGGAATCTACAATGAGCAGTTCTTC
CASSLRGREGIYNEQFF
>-|-|TRBV9|TRBJ1-1
TGTGCCAGCAGCGCAACAGCTATGAACACTGAAGCTTTCTTT
CASSATAMNTEAFF
>-|TRBD2|TRBV9|TRBJ2-1
TGTGCCAGCAGCGTAGCCGGACTAGCGGGGGTTGGTGAGCAGTTCTTC
CASSVAGLAGVGEQFF
>-|-|TRBV12-2|TRBJ1-1
TGTGCACATAACAGGGTAGGGGTCGCAGGGAGAATGAACACTGAAGCTTTCTTT
CAHNRVGVAGRMNTEAFF
>-|-|TRBV6-4|TRBJ2-3
TGTGCCAGCAGTGACTCTTACAGAACCACAGATACGCAGTATTTT
CASSDSYRTTDTQYF
>-|-|TRBV27|TRBJ1-4
TGTGCCAGCAGTCTATCACTCGCGCGGGGAAAACTGTTTTTT
CASSLSLARGKLFF
>-|TRBD2|TRBV5-1|TRBJ2-7
TGCGCCAGCAGCTTGATTCCTAGCGGGCACGAGCAGTACTTC
CASSLIPSGHEQYF
>once|-|TRBV5-5|TRBJ2-7
TGTGCCAGCAGCTTAGCCAGGTCCCGCTACGAGCAGTACTTC
CASSLARSRYEQYF
>-|TRBD2|TRBV3-1/TRBV3-2|TRBJ2-1
TGTGCCAGCAGCCATACTAGCGGGGGCTACAATGAGCAGTTCTTC
CASSHTSGGYNEQFF
>-|TRBD1|TRBV3-1/TRBV3-2|TRBJ1-5
TGTGCCAGCAGCAAACCGGGACAGAGGAAGGGAAACCTTAGCAATCAGCCCCAGCATTTT
CASSKPGQRKGNLSNQPQHF
>-|-|TRBV2|TRBJ1-1
TGTGCCAGCAGCCCCAGGGAAAACACTGAAGCTTTCTTT
CASSPRENTEAFF
>-|-|TRBV28|TRBJ2-3
TGTGCCAGCAGACCCTTCGGTGGGGAGAAGGCAGATACGCAGTATTTT
CASRPFGGEKADTQYF
>-|TRBD1|TRBV28|TRBJ1-1
TGTGCCAGCACCAGAAACAGGGGTGGAACTGAAGCTTTCTTT
CASTRNRGGTEAFF
>few|TRBD2|TRBV4-1|TRBJ2-1
TGCGCCAGCAGCCACAGGCTAGCGGGAGGTCGGGAGCAGTTCTTC
CASSHRLAGGREQFF
>-|TRBD2|TRBV28|TRBJ2-1
TGTGCCAGCAGACTAGCGGGAGAGTTATATGAGCAGTTCTTC
CASRLAGELYEQFF